What follows are 23 T cell receptor beta chains derived from one specimen sequenced in a study of T cell changes during pregnancy in multiple sclerosis (dated by TCRdb to between 2019 and 2020). Library construction relied on the immunoSEQ multiplex PCR assay. The immuneACCESS repertoire file appears here via TCRdb, limited to in-frame rearrangements. These files lack a portion of the clones; in checked studies, under half of the deficit traces to unresolved V genes, and the cause of the others is not known. This sample lists more than 50,000 clones; approximately 90% were detected once. The ten largest clones take up roughly 2.7% of the sample. The sequencing used peripheral blood, collected in the first trimester of pregnancy. These receptor sequences come from a female donor with multiple sclerosis, enrolled in a pregnancy study.

The V and J genes are TRBV4-1 and TRBJ2-1; TRBD2 matches 7 bases. V lost 0 bases, J lost 1 base, and 3 bases stayed unmatched. The CDR3 has 16 amino acids. CDR1 is MGHRA and CDR2 is YSYEKL in the germline V gene. Written as DNA, the CDR3 is TGCGCCAGCAGCCAAGACCCAGCGGGGTCCTACAATGAGCAGTTCTTC. The encoded protein is CASSQDPAGSYNEQFF.

The J gene is TRBJ2-7, the V gene TRBV5-1; 7 positions match TRBD1. Germline trimming cut 7 bases from V and 2 bases from J; bases unmatched to any gene: 12. This CDR3 region has 15 residues. CDR1 SGHRS and CDR2 YFSETQ come from the germline V gene. This CDR3 is CASRKGDSATYEQYF. In DNA, the CDR3 is TGCGCCAGCCGAAAAGGGGACAGCGCAACCTACGAGCAGTACTTC.

The J gene is TRBJ2-7, the V gene TRBV30; D may be TRBD1 (6 bases). CDR3 length equals 16 residues. V lost 2 bases, J lost 4 bases, and 21 bases lay in between. Germline CDR1 and CDR2: GTSNPN and SVGIG (reference sequence). This CDR3 reads CAWSFLTGARRYEQYF. The CDR3, as DNA: TGTGCCTGGAGTTTCTTGACAGGCGCACGGCGTTACGAGCAGTACTTC.

The chain joins TRBV6-1 to TRBJ1-4; maybe TRBD1 (5 bases). CDR1 is MNHNS, CDR2 SASEGT, per germline. Trimming left V 3 bases short and J 0 bases short, with 8 bases between. The CDR3 covers 15 residues. CDR3: CASSDRAATNEKLFF. The CDR3 DNA sequence: TGTGCCAGCAGTGACAGGGCCGCAACTAATGAAAAACTGTTTTTT.

This clone occurred a few times. The CDR3: CASPGVANTEAFF. CDR3 coding DNA: TGTGCCTCCCCGGGGGTAGCTAACACTGAAGCTTTCTTT. This chain joins TRBV30 and TRBJ1-1; tentative D call: TRBD1 (5 bases). In germline, CDR1 is GTSNPN, CDR2 SVGIG (reference sequence). V lost 7 bases to trimming and J lost 2 bases, with 14 bases between them. CDR3 size: 13 residues.

Only a few counts were recorded for this clone. V gene TRBV30 combines with J gene TRBJ1-2, with 7 bases lining up with TRBD1. This CDR3 has 13 amino acids. The J segment lost 5 bases and the V segment lost 5 bases, leaving 8 bases of the junction unmatched. CDR1 GTSNPN and CDR2 SVGIG come from the germline V gene (reference sequence). The CDR3 DNA follows: TGTGCCTGGGCCCGGGACAGAAAATATGGCTACACCTTC. Protein: CAWARDRKYGYTF. Filled out from reference TRBV30 and TRBJ1-2, the complete variable domain reads SQTIHQWPATLVQPVGSPLSLECTVEGTSNPNLYWYRQAAGRGLQLLFYSVGIGQISSEVPQNLSASRPQDRQFILSSKKLLLSDSGFYLCAWARDRKYGYTFGSGTRLTVV.

The chain has TRBV9 and TRBJ2-6; D not resolved. The CDR3 runs to 16 residues. CDR1 is SGDLS, CDR2 YYNGEE, per germline. The ends were cut back, 1 base at V and 0 bases at J, with 8 bases in the middle. CDR3 in amino acids: CASSVHRYSGANVLTF. The CDR3 DNA is TGTGCCAGCAGCGTACATCGCTACTCTGGGGCCAACGTCCTGACTTTC.

This sequence joins TRBV5-1 and TRBJ2-1; D remains ambiguous. V shed 0 bases and J shed 4 bases, with 8 bases lying between them. Germline V gene sequence: CDR1 SGHRS, CDR2 YFSETQ. This CDR3 contains 14 residues. The CDR3 bases are TGCGCCAGCAGCTTGGCCTCGTCTTACAATGAGCAGTTCTTC. It is translated as CASSLASSYNEQFF.

J is TRBJ2-3 and V is TRBV28; D is undetermined. This CDR3 spans 11 amino acids. V lost 4 bases and J lost 4, with 3 bases in between. Germline V gives CDR1 MDHEN, CDR2 SYDVKM. The CDR3 DNA reads TGTGCCAGCAGTTCTCCAGATACGCAGTATTTT. It specifies CASSSPDTQYF.

This clone showed up just once. The CDR3 region has the DNA TGTGCCAGCAGTTTGTCAGGGAACACCGGGGAGCTGTTTTTT. Residues: CASSLSGNTGELFF. This sequence joins TRBV27 and TRBJ2-2; D is unresolved. V lost 3 bases and J 1 base, leaving 6 bases between the germline ends. From germline, CDR1 is MNHEY and CDR2 SMNVEV (reference sequence). CDR3 length: 14 amino acids.

In its sample, this clone was seen once. The chain couples TRBV19 to TRBJ2-3; D might be TRBD1 (5 bases). Trimming took 6 bases from V and 3 from J, leaving 16 bases between them. The CDR3 spans 15 residues. Germline V gene lookup returns CDR1 LNHDA and CDR2 SQIVND (reference sequence). DNA of the CDR3: TGTGCCAGTAGGTCCGGACCACAGGTGACAGATACGCAGTATTTT. Protein: CASRSGPQVTDTQYF.

The V call is TRBV5-5, the J call TRBJ2-1, with 9 bases that match TRBD1. The CDR3 runs to 13 residues. Germline V gene data show CDR1 as SGHKS and CDR2 as YYEKEE (reference sequence). With V trimmed by 4 bases and J by 10 bases, 6 bases remained unmatched. The CDR3 region is CASSEQGAYEQFF. The CDR3 bases are TGTGCCAGCAGCGAACAGGGGGCTTACGAGCAGTTCTTC.

The V gene is TRBV19, the J gene TRBJ2-1; 8 bases agree with TRBD2. Per germline, CDR1 LNHDA and CDR2 SQIVND (reference sequence). The V segment lost 3 bases and the J segment 4 bases; nucleotides outside the gene matches: 8. The CDR3 totals 16 residues. CDR3 amino acids: CASSIGVAGPYNEQFF. The CDR3 coding sequence is TGTGCCAGTAGTATTGGTGTAGCGGGGCCTTACAATGAGCAGTTCTTC.

The chain uses TRBV19 and TRBJ2-1, with 9 bases that match TRBD2. Unmatched junction bases numbered 5, after V lost 5 bases and J lost 0 bases. This CDR3 comprises 16 residues. The germline V gene encodes CDR1 LNHDA and CDR2 SQIVND (reference sequence). Written as DNA, the CDR3 is TGTGCCAGTAGTGGCCTAGCGGGAATCTCCTACAATGAGCAGTTCTTC. This codes for CASSGLAGISYNEQFF.

The genes are TRBV7-2 and TRBJ2-4, with D possibly TRBD2 on 6 matching bases. The CDR3 is 14 residues long. V lost 4 bases and J lost 3, with 10 bases in between. CDR1 is SGHTA and CDR2 is FQGNSA in the germline V gene. The CDR3 DNA follows: TGTGCCAGCAGCTCTAGCGCGGGCAAAAACATTCAGTACTTC. As protein: CASSSSAGKNIQYF.

The chain uses TRBV12-5 and TRBJ1-1; 9 bases map to TRBD1. The CDR3 runs to 15 residues. Germline V gives CDR1 LGHNT, CDR2 FRNRAP. J was trimmed by 3 bases and V by 5 bases; bases with no gene match: 7. The CDR3 nucleotides read TGTGCTAGTGGTAGAACCGGGACAGGGTACACTGAAGCTTTCTTT. It is translated as CASGRTGTGYTEAFF. Filled out from reference TRBV12-5 and TRBJ1-1, the complete variable domain reads DARVTQTPRHKVTEMGQEVTMRCQPILGHNTVFWYRQTMMQGLELLAYFRNRAPLDDSGMPKDRFSAEMPDATLATLKIQPSEPRDSAVYFCASGRTGTGYTEAFFGQGTRLTVV.

The chain uses TRBV27 and TRBJ2-1, with TRBD1 identical over 7 bases. In germline, CDR1 is MNHEY, CDR2 SMNVEV (reference sequence). CDR3 length: 14 residues. J lost 7 bases, V lost 5 bases, and 8 bases had no gene match. The CDR3 nucleotides read TGTGCCAGCAGTCAAGGGGGCGCAGGGAATGAGCAGTTCTTC. Translated, it gives CASSQGGAGNEQFF.

The CDR3 sequence: CASSLAEGARNTEAFF. CDR3 coding DNA: TGCGCCAGCAGCTTGGCCGAGGGGGCGAGGAACACTGAAGCTTTCTTT. The chain employs TRBV5-1 and TRBJ1-1; TRBD1 matches at 7 bases. CDR3 length: 16 amino acids. Germline V gives CDR1 SGHRS, CDR2 YFSETQ. Losses at the gene ends were 0 bases for V and 1 base for J; bases not matched to a gene: 6.

The genes are TRBV6-1 and TRBJ1-2, with 7 bases identical to TRBD1. The CDR3 totals 12 residues. Germline CDR1 MNHNS, CDR2 SASEGT. With 4 bases clipped from V and 4 bases from J, the junction kept 0 bases outside the gene matches. DNA for the CDR3: TGTGCCAGCAGTGGACAGGGCTATGGCTACACCTTC. Translating gives CASSGQGYGYTF.

The chain joins TRBV5-1 to TRBJ1-3; perhaps TRBD1 as D (6 bases). From germline, CDR1 is SGHRS and CDR2 YFSETQ. The CDR3 runs 16 residues. V dropped 5 bases and J dropped 0 bases, with 15 bases sitting between them. The CDR3 protein is CASRRETGNSGNTIYF. CDR3 bases: TGCGCCAGCAGGAGAGAGACAGGAAACTCTGGAAACACCATATATTTT.

The rearrangement uses TRBV5-1 and TRBJ2-7, with a tentative D call TRBD1 (6 bases). The germline gives CDR1 SGHRS, CDR2 YFSETQ. The CDR3 spans 15 residues. Deletions cut 1 base from V and 7 bases from J, with 18 bases between. The CDR3 spells CASSLKGVGPREQYF. The DNA of the CDR3 is TGCGCCAGCAGCTTGAAGGGGGTCGGTCCGAGAGAGCAGTACTTC.

The rearrangement joins TRBV4-2 to TRBJ2-2; 10 nucleotides line up with TRBD2. Germline trimming cut 5 bases from V and 3 bases from J; bases unmatched to any gene: 6. This CDR3 region has 16 residues. Per the germline V gene, CDR1 is LGHNA and CDR2 is YNFKEQ. The CDR3 here is CASSSTSGADTGELFF. The CDR3 region has the DNA TGTGCCAGCAGCTCTACTAGCGGGGCCGACACCGGGGAGCTGTTTTTT.

Only a few counts were recorded for this clone. J is TRBJ1-2 and V is TRBV4-2; possible D gene TRBD1, 6 bases. CDR1 and CDR2 from the germline V gene are LGHNA and YNFKEQ. The V gene lost 4 bases and the J gene lost 8 bases, with 14 bases spanning the gap. The CDR3 runs to 13 residues. DNA of the CDR3: TGTGCCAGCAGCCCCGACCACAGGGCAGGCTACACCTTC. Amino acids: CASSPDHRAGYTF.